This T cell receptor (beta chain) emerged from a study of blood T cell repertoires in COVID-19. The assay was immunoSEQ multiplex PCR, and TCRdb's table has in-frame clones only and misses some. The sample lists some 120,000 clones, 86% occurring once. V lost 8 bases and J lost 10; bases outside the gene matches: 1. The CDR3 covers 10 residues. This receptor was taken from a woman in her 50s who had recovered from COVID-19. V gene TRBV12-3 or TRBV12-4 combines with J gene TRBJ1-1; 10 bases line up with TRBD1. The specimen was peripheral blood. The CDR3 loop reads CASGQGGAFF. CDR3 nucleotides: TGTGCCAGCGGACAGGGGGGAGCTTTCTTT.